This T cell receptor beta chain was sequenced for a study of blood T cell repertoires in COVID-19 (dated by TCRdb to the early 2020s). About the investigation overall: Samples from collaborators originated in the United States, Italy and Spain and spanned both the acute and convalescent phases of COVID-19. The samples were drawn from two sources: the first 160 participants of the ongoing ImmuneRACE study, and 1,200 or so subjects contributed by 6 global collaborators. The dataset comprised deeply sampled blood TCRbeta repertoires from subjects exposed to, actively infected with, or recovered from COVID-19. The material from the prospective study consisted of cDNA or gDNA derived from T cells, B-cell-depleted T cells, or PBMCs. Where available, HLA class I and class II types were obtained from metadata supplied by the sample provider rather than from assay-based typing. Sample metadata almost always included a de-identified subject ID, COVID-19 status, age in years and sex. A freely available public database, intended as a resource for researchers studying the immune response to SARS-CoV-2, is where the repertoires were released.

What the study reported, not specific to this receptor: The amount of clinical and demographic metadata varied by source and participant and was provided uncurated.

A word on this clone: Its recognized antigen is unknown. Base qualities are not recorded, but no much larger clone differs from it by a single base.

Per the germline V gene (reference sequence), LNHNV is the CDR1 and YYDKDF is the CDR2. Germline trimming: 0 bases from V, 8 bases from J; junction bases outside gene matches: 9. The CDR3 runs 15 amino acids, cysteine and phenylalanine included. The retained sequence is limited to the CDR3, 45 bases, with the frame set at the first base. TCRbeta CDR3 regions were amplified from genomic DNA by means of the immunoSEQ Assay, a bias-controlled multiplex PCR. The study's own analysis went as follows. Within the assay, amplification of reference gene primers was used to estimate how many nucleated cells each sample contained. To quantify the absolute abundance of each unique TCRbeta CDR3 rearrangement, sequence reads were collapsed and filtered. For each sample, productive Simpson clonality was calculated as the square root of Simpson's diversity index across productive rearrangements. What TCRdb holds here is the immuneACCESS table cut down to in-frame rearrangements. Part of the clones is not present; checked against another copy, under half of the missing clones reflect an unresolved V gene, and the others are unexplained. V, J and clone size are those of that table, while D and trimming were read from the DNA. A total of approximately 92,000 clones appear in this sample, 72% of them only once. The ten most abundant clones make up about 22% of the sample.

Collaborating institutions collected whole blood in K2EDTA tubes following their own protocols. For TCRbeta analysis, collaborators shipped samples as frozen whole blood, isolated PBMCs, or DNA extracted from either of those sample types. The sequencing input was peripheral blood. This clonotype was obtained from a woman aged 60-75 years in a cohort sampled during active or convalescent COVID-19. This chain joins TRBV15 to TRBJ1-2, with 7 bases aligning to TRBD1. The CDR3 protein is CATSRDLHRGGGYTF. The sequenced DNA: TGTGCCACCAGCAGAGACCTCCACAGGGGCGGAGGCTACACCTTC.